This T cell receptor beta chain was found in a study of blood T cell repertoires in COVID-19. In the study overall: COVID-19 samples collected from the United States, Italy and Spain covered acute and convalescent phases.

The V gene end was trimmed by 1 base and the J gene end by 8 bases; junction bases not matched to a gene: 7. This CDR3 has 14 amino acids. CDR1 and CDR2 (germline): LNHDA, SQIVND (reference sequence). Original analysis: Reference gene primer amplification gave estimated nucleated cell counts. The protocol was immunoSEQ multiplex PCR, while the TCRdb copy is restricted to in-frame clones and leaves out a portion. The DNA was the basis for D and trimming; V, J and clone size are from that table. The data show approximately 140,000 clones, approximately 80% seen once. The source material was peripheral blood. This clonotype originated in a man aged 55 to 70 with active or convalescent COVID-19. V and J are TRBV19 and TRBJ1-1, with 7 positions matching TRBD1. DNA of the CDR3: TGTGCCAGTAGTATAGGTGGGACAGCCCCCGAAGCTTTCTTT. This encodes CASSIGGTAPEAFF.